The 26 T cell receptor beta chains reported below all come from one sample, sequenced in a study of T cells in Graves' hyperthyroidism and ophthalmopathy. What was amplified from RNA transcripts were TCR beta CDR3 regions. An initial round of RT-PCR targeting the TCR CDR3 relied on the HTBI primer set. TCRdb ran MiXCR on the multiplex PCR reads and lists one entry per CDR3 protein. The sample comprises 300,000 to 450,000 distinct CDR3 sequences, more than 12% of which are singletons, and around 20% rests with the top ten. The specimen was blood. These receptors were taken from a woman aged 25-40 years with Graves' ophthalmopathy.

The sample holds many counts of this clonotype. At one end the junction does not follow the germline gene, possibly because of a read error. This sequence joins TRBV28 and TRBJ2-5; 10 positions agree with TRBD2. Germline loops: CDR1 MDHEN, CDR2 SYDVKM. This CDR3 is 16 amino acids long. The CDR3 spells CASSLLGSGGAETQYF. The CDR3 region has the DNA TGTGCCAGCAGTTTACTTGGGAGCGGGGGGGCGGAGACCCAGTATTTC.

This clonotype was counted many times. The V call is TRBV28, the J call TRBJ1-4; D ambiguous. There are 13 residues in the CDR3. Germline V CDR1 and CDR2: MDHEN, SYDVKM. Here the CDR3 DNA reads TGTGCTACTGGAGGGACAACTAATGAAAAACTGTTTTTT. Residues: CATGGTTNEKLFF.

As for this clonotype: At one end the junction does not follow the germline gene, possibly because of a read error. V usage is TRBV28 and J usage is TRBJ1-1; D not certain. The CDR3 runs to 14 residues. The V gene's germline CDR1 is MDHEN and CDR2 SYDVKM. CDR3 sequence reads: CASSPGITWTEAFF. The CDR3 bases are TGTGCCAGCAGTCCGGGGATAACCTGGACTGAAGCTTTTTTT.

The chain links TRBV20-1 to TRBJ2-3; TRBD2 matches at 11 bases. Germline trimming cut 4 bases from V and 5 bases from J; bases unmatched to any gene: 11. This CDR3 contains 16 residues. Germline V CDR1 and CDR2: DFQATT, SNEGSKA (reference sequence). This chain's CDR3 is CSATSLLAGAKDTQYF. Here the CDR3 DNA reads TGCAGTGCTACCTCTCTACTAGCGGGGGCGAAAGATACGCAGTATTTT.

This clonotype was detected many times. V gene TRBV12-3 or TRBV12-4 combines with J gene TRBJ1-6; 8 bases match TRBD1. J gave up 7 bases and V 5 bases, and 10 bases lay outside the gene matches. The CDR3 length is 16 residues. DNA of the CDR3: TGTGCCAGCAGTGCCCCCGGTGGACAGGGAAATTCACCCCTCCACTTT. The encoded protein is CASSAPGGQGNSPLHF.

This clonotype was counted at least ten times. This rearrangement joins TRBV20-1 to TRBJ2-7; D ambiguous. Trimming left V 0 bases short and J 5 bases short, with 5 bases between. Germline CDR1 is DFQATT and CDR2 is SNEGSKA (reference sequence). CDR3 length: 11 amino acids. This chain's CDR3 is CSARDPHEQYF. The CDR3 DNA reads as TGCAGTGCTAGAGATCCACACGAGCAGTACTTC.

Many counts were recorded for this clonotype. This rearrangement joins TRBV7-3 to TRBJ2-5, with D maybe TRBD2 (5 bases). CDR1 and CDR2 from the germline V gene are SGHTA and FQGTGA. The CDR3 is 13 residues long. Trimming took 5 bases from V and 5 from J, leaving 12 bases between them. The CDR3 DNA follows: TGTGCCAGCAGCCTAGGACTGCTTGAGACCCAGTACTTC. Its translation: CASSLGLLETQYF.

Comments on this clonotype: A much larger clone differs by one base, so this may be a read error. This rearrangement joins TRBV28 to TRBJ2-1; 8 bases are a match to TRBD2. Losses at the gene ends were 3 bases for V and 9 bases for J; bases not matched to a gene: 10. In germline, CDR1 is MDHEN, CDR2 SYDVKM. This CDR3 is 15 amino acids long. CDR3 sequence: CASSFWRGASGEQFF. The CDR3 DNA sequence: TGTGCCAGCAGTTTTTGGCGGGGGGCGTCCGGTGAGCAGTTCTTC. Full variable domain (outside the CDR3, taken from reference TRBV28 and TRBJ2-1): DVKVTQSSRYLVKRTGEKVFLECVQDMDHENMFWYRQDPGLGLRLIYFSYDVKMKEKGDIPEGYSVSREKKERFSLILESASTNQTSMYLCASSFWRGASGEQFFGPGTRLTVL.

Many counts were recorded for this clonotype. This chain uses TRBV7-9 with TRBJ1-1; unclear D gene. V shed 1 base and J shed 5 bases, with 11 bases lying between them. Germline CDR1 and CDR2: SEHNR and FQNEAQ (reference sequence). The CDR3 totals 14 residues. In DNA, the CDR3 is TGTGCCAGCAGCTTAGGGACGCTGGGAACTGAAGCTTTCTTT. Its protein is CASSLGTLGTEAFF.

This clonotype was seen at least ten times. V is TRBV7-9 and J is TRBJ2-5; 8 bases are a match to TRBD2. The germline gives CDR1 SEHNR, CDR2 FQNEAQ (reference sequence). V dropped 1 base and J dropped 0; count of bases not matched to a gene: 1. The CDR3 length is 15 residues. CDR3 in amino acids: CASSLVAGNQETQYF. In DNA form, the CDR3 reads TGTGCCAGCAGCTTAGTAGCGGGGAACCAAGAGACCCAGTACTTC.

In its sample, this clonotype was seen many times. This chain joins TRBV4-1 and TRBJ2-7; D gene ambiguous. Germline V gene lookup returns CDR1 MGHRA and CDR2 YSYEKL. The V gene lost 1 base and the J gene lost 2 bases, with 15 bases spanning the gap. The CDR3 spans 16 residues. The CDR3 loop is CASSQAADRPTYEQYF. CDR3 nucleotide sequence: TGCGCCAGCAGCCAAGCGGCGGACCGACCGACCTACGAGCAGTACTTC.

This clonotype has just a few counts. The chain joins TRBV6-9 to TRBJ2-2, with D maybe TRBD2 (5 bases). Trimming took off 1 base at V and 10 bases at J, with 13 bases between the two ends. CDR3 size: 14 residues. Germline assignment: CDR1 MNHGY and CDR2 SVAAGI. CDR3 in amino acids: CASSYWEKRLELFF. DNA for the CDR3: TGTGCCAGCAGTTATTGGGAGAAGCGTTTGGAGCTGTTTTTT.

In this sample, this clonotype turned up a few times. The chain couples TRBV19 to TRBJ2-1; 7 nucleotides match TRBD1. The CDR3 consists of 17 residues. Per the germline V gene, CDR1 is LNHDA and CDR2 is SQIVND (reference sequence). Trimming took 3 bases from V and 0 from J; bases not matched to a gene: 8. The CDR3 loop reads CASSIRTTGTSYNEQFF. In DNA form, the CDR3 reads TGTGCCAGTAGTATCCGAACGACAGGGACCTCCTACAATGAGCAGTTCTTC.

In its sample, this clonotype was seen many times. The genes are TRBV10-3 and TRBJ2-7, with D possibly TRBD2 on 5 matching bases. Trimming pared 10 bases from V and 0 bases from J, leaving 10 bases between. CDR3 length equals 12 residues. Germline CDR1 reads ENHRY; CDR2 reads SYGVKD. DNA of the CDR3: TGTGCCACGGAGGCAGACTCCTACGAGCAGTACTTC. It yields the protein CATEADSYEQYF.

This clonotype was seen many times. This chain uses TRBV7-9 with TRBJ2-4; the D is unclear. This CDR3 spans 13 amino acids. The germline V gene encodes CDR1 SEHNR and CDR2 FQNEAQ (reference sequence). V was trimmed by 5 bases and J by 8 bases, leaving 13 bases between them. CDR3 sequence (DNA): TGTGCCAGCAGCCCTCGGTGGGCGGACATTCAGTACTTC. This gives the protein CASSPRWADIQYF. The whole variable domain, remainder taken from reference TRBV7-9 and TRBJ2-4, is DTGVSQNPRHKITKRGQNVTFRCDPISEHNRLYWYRQTLGQGPEFLTYFQNEAQLEKSRLLSDRFSAERPKGSFSTLEIQRTEQGDSAMYLCASSPRWADIQYFGAGTRLSVL.

This clonotype appeared a few times. CDR3 bases: TGTGCCAGCAGTTTTCGCGATCATACGCAGTATTTT. It specifies CASSFRDHTQYF. The chain joins TRBV12-3 or TRBV12-4 to TRBJ2-3; D is unclear. This CDR3 has 12 amino acids. V dropped 3 bases and J dropped 7 bases, with 8 bases sitting between them.

This clonotype was observed a handful of times. Its ends do not fully match the called genes, so a read error is possible. This sequence joins TRBV7-7 and TRBJ2-5; 8 bases map to TRBD1. Per the germline V gene, CDR1 is SSHAT and CDR2 is FNYEAQ (reference sequence). This CDR3 has 17 amino acids. DNA of the CDR3: TGTGCTAGCAGCTTAGCCTCGACAGGGGTGCGCGGGGAGACCCAGTACTTC. It encodes CASSLASTGVRGETQYF. The variable domain in full, completed from reference TRBV7-7 and TRBJ2-5, reads GAGVSQSPRYKVTKRGQDVTLRCDPISSHATLYWYQQALGQGPEFLTYFNYEAQPDKSGLPSDRFSAERPEGSISTLTIQRTEQRDSAMYRCASSLASTGVRGETQYFGPGTRLLVL.

V is TRBV6-1 and J is TRBJ2-5; 7 positions match TRBD1. Losses at the gene ends were 7 bases for V and 4 bases for J; bases not matched to a gene: 6. CDR1 is MNHNS and CDR2 is SASEGT in the germline V gene. The CDR3 is made up of 13 amino acids. This CDR3 is CASTETGRETQYF. The CDR3 coding sequence is TGTGCCAGCACGGAGACAGGGAGAGAGACCCAGTACTTC.

The table lists this clonotype with many counts. The CDR3 DNA reads as TGTGCCAGCAAGGAACTAGCGGGGGCCCCGAACACCGGGGAGCTGTTTTTT. Translating gives CASKELAGAPNTGELFF. V is TRBV2 and J is TRBJ2-2; 11 nucleotides agree with TRBD2. This CDR3 contains 17 residues. CDR1 and CDR2 from the germline V gene are SNHLY and FYNNEI. V trimming: 7 bases; J trimming: 0 bases; junction bases outside the gene matches: 7.

This clonotype was counted ten times or more. The genes are TRBV9 and TRBJ1-1, with TRBD1 as a possible D gene (5 bases). Germline V gene data show CDR1 as SGDLS and CDR2 as YYNGEE. The CDR3 extends over 15 amino acids. V lost 4 bases and J lost 5, with 18 bases in between. Written as DNA, the CDR3 is TGTGCCAGCAGCAACTGGGGGGGGAGGGGAACTGAAGCTTTCTTT. Protein sequence: CASSNWGGRGTEAFF.

The V gene is TRBV5-1, the J gene TRBJ2-7; possibly TRBD1 or TRBD2 for D (6 bases each). Per germline, CDR1 SGHRS and CDR2 YFSETQ. This CDR3 spans 16 amino acids. Trimming cost V 1 base and J 2 bases, with 16 bases left between them. CDR3: CASSLRWSGGAYEQYF. The CDR3 nucleotides read TGCGCCAGCAGCTTGAGGTGGTCCGGGGGCGCCTACGAGCAGTACTTC.

In regard to this clonotype: A much bigger clone sits one base away, suggesting this may be a read error. V and J are TRBV7-9 and TRBJ1-1, with a tentative D call TRBD1 (6 bases). CDR1 and CDR2 (germline): SEHNR, FQNEAQ (reference sequence). The CDR3 is 12 amino acids. The CDR3 nucleotides read TGTACCAGCAGCTATAGGGGGGATGAAGCTTTCTTT. Its protein is CTSSYRGDEAFF.

The table lists this clonotype with a few counts. The chain links TRBV6-2 or TRBV6-3 to TRBJ1-2; weak D call: TRBD1 (6 bases). This CDR3 comprises 13 residues. Deletions cut 7 bases from V and 4 bases from J, with 13 bases between. The V gene's germline CDR1 is MNHEY and CDR2 SVGEGT. In DNA form, the CDR3 reads TGTGCCAGCACCCCCGACAGGCGCTATGGCTACACCTTC. Its protein product is CASTPDRRYGYTF.

This clonotype was seen more than once but under ten times. The chain joins TRBV19 to TRBJ1-1; possible D gene TRBD1, 5 bases. Trimming took off 5 bases at V and 0 bases at J, with 19 bases between the two ends. Germline V gene sequence: CDR1 LNHDA, CDR2 SQIVND (reference sequence). The CDR3 spans 17 residues. CDR3 protein: CASSPPGRTRLNTEAFF. CDR3 DNA sequence: TGTGCCAGTAGTCCCCCGGGGCGAACTCGGTTGAACACTGAAGCTTTCTTT.

This clonotype has ten or more counts. This chain joins TRBV30 and TRBJ1-6; no reliable D call. The CDR3 spans 12 residues. The germline gives CDR1 GTSNPN, CDR2 SVGIG (reference sequence). The ends were cut back, 4 bases at V and 9 bases at J, with 10 bases in the middle. CDR3 DNA: TGTGCCTGGACGGATGCCCCTTCACCCCTCCACTTT. Translating it yields CAWTDAPSPLHF.

This clonotype was observed at least ten times. The chain links TRBV20-1 to TRBJ1-6, with TRBD1 matching 7 bases. This CDR3 has 15 amino acids. V was pared by 1 base and J by 7 bases, with 7 bases of the junction left unmatched. Germline loops: CDR1 DFQATT, CDR2 SNEGSKA (reference sequence). The CDR3 coding sequence is TGCAGTGCTAGAGTAGGGGGCAGGGGGAATTCACCCCTCCACTTT. Amino acids: CSARVGGRGNSPLHF.